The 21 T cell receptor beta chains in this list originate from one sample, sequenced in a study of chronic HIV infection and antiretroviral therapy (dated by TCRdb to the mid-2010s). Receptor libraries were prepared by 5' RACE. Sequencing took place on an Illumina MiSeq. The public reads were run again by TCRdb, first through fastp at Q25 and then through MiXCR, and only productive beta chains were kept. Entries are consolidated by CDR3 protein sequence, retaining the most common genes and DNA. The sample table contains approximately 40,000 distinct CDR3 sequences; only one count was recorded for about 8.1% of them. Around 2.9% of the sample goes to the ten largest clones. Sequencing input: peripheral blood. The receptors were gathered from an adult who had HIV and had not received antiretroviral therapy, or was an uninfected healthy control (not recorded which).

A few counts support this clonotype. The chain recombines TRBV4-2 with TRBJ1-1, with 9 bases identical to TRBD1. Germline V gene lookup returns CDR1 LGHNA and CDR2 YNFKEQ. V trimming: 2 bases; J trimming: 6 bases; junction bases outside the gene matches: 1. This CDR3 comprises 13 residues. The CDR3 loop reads CASSQTGGPEAFF. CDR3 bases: TGTGCCAGCAGCCAAACAGGGGGCCCTGAAGCTTTCTTT.

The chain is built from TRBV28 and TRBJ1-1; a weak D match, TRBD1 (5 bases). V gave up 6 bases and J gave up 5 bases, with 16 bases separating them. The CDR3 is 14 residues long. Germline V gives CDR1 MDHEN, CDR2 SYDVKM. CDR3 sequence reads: CASRAGIRGTEAFF. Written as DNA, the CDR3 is TGTGCCAGCAGAGCAGGGATAAGAGGGACTGAAGCTTTCTTT.

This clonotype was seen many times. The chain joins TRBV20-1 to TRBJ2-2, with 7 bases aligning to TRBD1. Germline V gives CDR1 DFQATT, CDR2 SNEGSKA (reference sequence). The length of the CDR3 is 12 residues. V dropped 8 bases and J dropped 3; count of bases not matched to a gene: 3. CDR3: CSRTGDTGELFF. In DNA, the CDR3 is TGCAGTCGCACAGGGGACACCGGGGAGCTGTTTTTT.

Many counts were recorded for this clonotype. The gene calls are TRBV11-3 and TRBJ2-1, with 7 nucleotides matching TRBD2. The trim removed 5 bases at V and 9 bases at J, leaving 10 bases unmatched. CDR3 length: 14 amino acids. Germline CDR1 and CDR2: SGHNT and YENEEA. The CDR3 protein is CASSPGGRAFEQFF. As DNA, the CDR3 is TGTGCCAGCAGCCCCGGAGGGAGGGCCTTTGAGCAGTTCTTC.

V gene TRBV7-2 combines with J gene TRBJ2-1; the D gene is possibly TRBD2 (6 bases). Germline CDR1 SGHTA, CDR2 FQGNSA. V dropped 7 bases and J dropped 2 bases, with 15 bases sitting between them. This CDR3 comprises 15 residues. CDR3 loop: CASNLGGIPYNEQFF. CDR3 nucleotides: TGTGCCAGCAACTTGGGGGGAATCCCCTACAATGAGCAGTTCTTC.

The CDR3 DNA sequence: TGCGCCAGCAGCTTGTATGCAGGAATAACAAGTGAAGCTTTCTTT. It translates to CASSLYAGITSEAFF. The rearrangement joins TRBV5-1 to TRBJ1-1; no reliable D call. Deletions cut 1 base from V and 7 bases from J, with 17 bases between. CDR3 length equals 15 residues. Germline-derived CDR1 and CDR2 are SGHRS and YFSETQ.

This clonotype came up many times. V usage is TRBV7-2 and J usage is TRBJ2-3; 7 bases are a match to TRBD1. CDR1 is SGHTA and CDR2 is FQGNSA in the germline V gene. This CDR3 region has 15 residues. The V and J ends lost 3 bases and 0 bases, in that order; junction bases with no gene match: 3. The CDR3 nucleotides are TGTGCCAGCAGCTTGAACAGGGGTAGCACAGATACGCAGTATTTT. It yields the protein CASSLNRGSTDTQYF.

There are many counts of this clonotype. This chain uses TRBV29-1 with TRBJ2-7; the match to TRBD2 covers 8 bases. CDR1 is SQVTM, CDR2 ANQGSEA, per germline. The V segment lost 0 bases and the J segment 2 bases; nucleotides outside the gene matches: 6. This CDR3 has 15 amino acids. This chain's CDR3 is CSVEDWAGGTYEQYF. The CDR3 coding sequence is TGCAGCGTTGAAGATTGGGCGGGAGGCACCTACGAGCAGTACTTC.

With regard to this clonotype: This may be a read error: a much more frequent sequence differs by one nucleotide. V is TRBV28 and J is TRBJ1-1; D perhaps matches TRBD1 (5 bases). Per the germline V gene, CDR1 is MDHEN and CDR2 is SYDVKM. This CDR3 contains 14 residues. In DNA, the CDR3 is TGTGCCAGCAGTCTCAAGGGACGAGGCACTGAAACTTTCTTT. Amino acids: CASSLKGRGTETFF.

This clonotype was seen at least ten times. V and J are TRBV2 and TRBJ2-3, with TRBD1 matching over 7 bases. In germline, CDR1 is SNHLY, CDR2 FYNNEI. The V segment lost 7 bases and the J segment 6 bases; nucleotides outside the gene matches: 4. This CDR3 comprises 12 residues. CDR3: CASTTDRDTQYF. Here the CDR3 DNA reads TGTGCCAGCACCACGGACAGGGATACGCAGTATTTT. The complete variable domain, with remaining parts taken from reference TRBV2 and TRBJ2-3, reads EPEVTQTPSHQVTQMGQEVILRCVPISNHLYFYWYRQILGQKVEFLVSFYNNEISEKSEIFDDQFSVERPDGSNFTLKIRSTKLEDSAMYFCASTTDRDTQYFGPGTRLTVL.

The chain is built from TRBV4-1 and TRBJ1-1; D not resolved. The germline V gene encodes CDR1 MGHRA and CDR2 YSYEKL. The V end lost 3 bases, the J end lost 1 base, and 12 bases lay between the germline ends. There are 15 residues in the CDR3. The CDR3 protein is CASSHPARSNTEAFF. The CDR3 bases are TGCGCCAGCAGCCACCCCGCCCGATCGAACACTGAAGCTTTCTTT.

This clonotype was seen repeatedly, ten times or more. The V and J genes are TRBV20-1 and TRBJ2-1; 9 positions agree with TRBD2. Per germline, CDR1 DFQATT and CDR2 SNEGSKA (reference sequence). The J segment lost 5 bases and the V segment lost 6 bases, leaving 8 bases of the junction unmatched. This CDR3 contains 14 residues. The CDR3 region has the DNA TGCAGTGCATCCCTAGCGGGAAATAACAATGAGCAGTTCTTC. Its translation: CSASLAGNNNEQFF.

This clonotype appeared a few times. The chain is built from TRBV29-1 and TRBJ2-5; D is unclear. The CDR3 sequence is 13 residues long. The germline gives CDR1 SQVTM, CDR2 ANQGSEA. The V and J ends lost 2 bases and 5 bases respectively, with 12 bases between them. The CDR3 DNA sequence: TGCAGCGTTGAAAGGCCTAGATCCGAGACCCAGTACTTC. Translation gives CSVERPRSETQYF.

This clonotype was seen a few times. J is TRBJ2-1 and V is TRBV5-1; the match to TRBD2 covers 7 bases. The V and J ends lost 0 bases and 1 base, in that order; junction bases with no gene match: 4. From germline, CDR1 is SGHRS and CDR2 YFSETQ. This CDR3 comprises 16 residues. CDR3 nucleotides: TGCGCCAGCAGCTTGGAGACTAGCCCATCCTACAATGAGCAGTTCTTC. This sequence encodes CASSLETSPSYNEQFF.

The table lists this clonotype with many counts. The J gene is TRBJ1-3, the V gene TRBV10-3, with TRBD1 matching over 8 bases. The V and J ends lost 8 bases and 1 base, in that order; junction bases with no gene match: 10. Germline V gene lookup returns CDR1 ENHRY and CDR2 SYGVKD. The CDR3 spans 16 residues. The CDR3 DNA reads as TGTGCCATCTCTGGCGGGACAGGACCATCTGGAAACACCATATATTTT. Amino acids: CAISGGTGPSGNTIYF.

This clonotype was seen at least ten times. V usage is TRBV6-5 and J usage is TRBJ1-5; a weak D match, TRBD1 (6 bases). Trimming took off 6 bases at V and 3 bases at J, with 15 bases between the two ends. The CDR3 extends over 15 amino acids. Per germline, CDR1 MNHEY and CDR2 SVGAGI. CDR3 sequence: CASSSTGLSNQPQHF. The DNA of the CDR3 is TGTGCCAGCAGCTCAACAGGGTTGTCCAATCAGCCCCAGCATTTT.

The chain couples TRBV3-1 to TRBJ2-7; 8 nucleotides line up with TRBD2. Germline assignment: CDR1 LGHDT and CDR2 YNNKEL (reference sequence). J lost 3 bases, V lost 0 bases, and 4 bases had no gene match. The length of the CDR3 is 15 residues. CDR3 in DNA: TGTGCCAGCAGCCAAGAGGCTAGCGGGTTCTACGAGCAGTACTTC. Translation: CASSQEASGFYEQYF.

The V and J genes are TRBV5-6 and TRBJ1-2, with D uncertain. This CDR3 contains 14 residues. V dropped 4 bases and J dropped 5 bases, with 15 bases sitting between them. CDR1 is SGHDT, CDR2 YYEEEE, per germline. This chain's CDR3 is CASSRMPGWYGYTF. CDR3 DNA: TGTGCCAGCAGCAGGATGCCAGGCTGGTATGGCTACACCTTC.

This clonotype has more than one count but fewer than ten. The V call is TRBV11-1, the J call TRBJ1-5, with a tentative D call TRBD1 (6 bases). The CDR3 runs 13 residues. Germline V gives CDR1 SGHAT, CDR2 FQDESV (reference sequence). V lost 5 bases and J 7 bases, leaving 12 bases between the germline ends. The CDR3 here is CASSSDRNQPQHF. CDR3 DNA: TGTGCCAGCAGCAGCGACAGGAACCAGCCCCAGCATTTT. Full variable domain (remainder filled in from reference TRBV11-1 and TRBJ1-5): EAEVAQSPRYKITEKSQAVAFWCDPISGHATLYWYRQILGQGPELLVQFQDESVVDDSQLPKDRFSAERLKGVDSTLKIQPAELGDSAMYLCASSSDRNQPQHFGDGTRLSIL.

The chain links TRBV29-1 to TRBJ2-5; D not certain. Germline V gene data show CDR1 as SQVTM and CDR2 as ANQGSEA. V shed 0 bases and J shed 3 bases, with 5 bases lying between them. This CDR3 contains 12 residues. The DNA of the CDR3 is TGCAGCGTTGAAGAGGGTGAAGAGACCCAGTACTTC. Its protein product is CSVEEGEETQYF.

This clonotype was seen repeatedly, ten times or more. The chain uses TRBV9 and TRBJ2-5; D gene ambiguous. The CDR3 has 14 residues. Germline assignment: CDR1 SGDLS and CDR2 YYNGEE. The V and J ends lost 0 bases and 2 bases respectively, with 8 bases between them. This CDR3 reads CASSVDYLQETQYF. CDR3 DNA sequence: TGTGCCAGCAGCGTAGATTATCTTCAAGAGACCCAGTACTTC.